Shown below are 14 T cell receptor beta chains from a single sample sequenced in a study of blood T cell repertoires in COVID-19. The protocol was immunoSEQ multiplex PCR, while the TCRdb copy is restricted to in-frame clones and leaves out a portion. The sample shows 150,000 to 200,000 clones, approximately 80% of them seen only once. The sample consisted of peripheral blood. The source is a human donor in a cohort sampled during active COVID-19.

The chain uses TRBV7-2 and TRBJ2-1; D uncertain. V was clipped by 5 bases and J by 0 bases, with 11 bases between them. The CDR3 covers 15 residues. Germline V CDR1 and CDR2: SGHTA, FQGNSA. The CDR3 DNA is TGTGCCAGCAGCCTCACATCCAGCTCCTACAATGAGCAGTTCTTC. This translates into CASSLTSSSYNEQFF.

The chain combines TRBV6-5 with TRBJ2-7, with 10 bases that match TRBD1. Germline V lookup: CDR1 MNHEY, CDR2 SVGAGI. The CDR3 is 16 amino acids. Losses at the gene ends were 4 bases for V and 1 base for J; bases not matched to a gene: 7. CDR3 in amino acids: CASSLTGGRRSYEQYF. The CDR3 DNA is TGTGCCAGCAGTTTGACAGGGGGCAGACGGTCCTACGAGCAGTACTTC.

The chain carries TRBV19 and TRBJ2-3; D unresolved. This CDR3 has 14 residues. Germline lookup yields CDR1 LNHDA and CDR2 SQIVND (reference sequence). V gave up 5 bases and J gave up 0 bases, with 9 bases separating them. CDR3 loop: CASSPPFSTDTQYF. The CDR3 DNA reads TGTGCCAGTAGTCCCCCCTTTAGCACAGATACGCAGTATTTT.

The rearrangement uses TRBV2 and TRBJ1-6; no definite D call. The germline gives CDR1 SNHLY, CDR2 FYNNEI. V lost 1 base and J 9 bases, leaving 13 bases between the germline ends. The CDR3 is 15 amino acids. The CDR3 loop is CASSEVSITGSPLHF. CDR3 DNA sequence: TGTGCCAGCAGTGAAGTCTCTATTACCGGTTCACCCCTCCACTTT.

This clone has only one observation. The rearrangement uses TRBV7-6 and TRBJ1-1; tentatively, D is TRBD1 (6 bases). The V gene's germline CDR1 is SGHVS and CDR2 FNYEAQ. This CDR3 is 15 amino acids long. V lost 1 base, J lost 3 bases, and 12 bases lay in between. CDR3 sequence: CASSLGLGGDTEAFF. The CDR3 region has the DNA TGTGCCAGCAGCTTAGGCTTAGGGGGGGACACTGAAGCTTTCTTT.

The chain uses TRBV2 and TRBJ1-2, with TRBD1 identical over 7 bases. The CDR3 has 15 residues. CDR1 is SNHLY, CDR2 FYNNEI, per germline. Germline trimming cut 5 bases from V and 4 bases from J; bases unmatched to any gene: 10. CDR3 sequence: CASSPGQTFPYGYTF. CDR3 nucleotides: TGTGCCAGCAGTCCGGGACAGACCTTCCCCTATGGCTACACCTTC.

The chain is built from TRBV6-5 and TRBJ2-5; the D gene is possibly TRBD2 (5 bases). The CDR3 sequence is 13 residues long. Germline V gives CDR1 MNHEY, CDR2 SVGAGI. The germline V and J ends were trimmed by 2 bases and 8 bases, with 12 bases remaining between them. CDR3 DNA: TGTGCCAGCAGTTACAGCTTCGGGGAAACCCAGTACTTC. Encoded protein: CASSYSFGETQYF.

The chain is built from TRBV27 and TRBJ2-5; TRBD1 might be the D (6 bases). The germline V and J ends were trimmed by 4 bases and 5 bases, with 17 bases remaining between them. CDR1 and CDR2 (germline): MNHEY, SMNVEV (reference sequence). The CDR3 covers 15 residues. The CDR3 DNA reads TGTGCCAGCAGTTCTCCGGGACACCCCCGGGAGACCCAGTACTTC. Translated: CASSSPGHPRETQYF.

As to this clone: The sample has other DNA sequences that encode this CDR3 too. The chain recombines TRBV5-1 with TRBJ1-1; D is unresolved. The length of the CDR3 is 15 residues. V was shortened by 0 bases and J by 1 base, with 10 bases between the two germline ends. The V gene's germline CDR1 is SGHRS and CDR2 YFSETQ. The CDR3 DNA reads TGCGCCAGCAGCTTGGTCGGCGGAGGGAACACTGAAGCTTTCTTT. This codes for CASSLVGGGNTEAFF.

The CDR3 here is CASSEGGIQPQHF. Here the CDR3 DNA reads TGTGCCAGCAGTGAAGGAGGAATTCAGCCCCAGCATTTT. The J gene is TRBJ1-5, the V gene TRBV6-1; no definite D call. The length of the CDR3 is 13 residues. The ends were cut back, 1 base at V and 6 bases at J, with 7 bases in the middle. Germline V CDR1 and CDR2: MNHNS, SASEGT.

This clone came up a few times. The V gene is TRBV6-5, the J gene TRBJ2-5, with TRBD1 matching 7 bases. CDR3 length equals 14 residues. The germline V gene has CDR1 MNHEY and CDR2 SVGAGI. The V gene end was trimmed by 2 bases and the J gene end by 6 bases; junction bases not matched to a gene: 6. This chain's CDR3 is CASSYEGQMQTQYF. The CDR3 bases are TGTGCCAGCAGTTACGAGGGACAGATGCAGACCCAGTACTTC.

The V gene is TRBV5-1, the J gene TRBJ1-3, with 8 nucleotides matching TRBD1. The CDR3 is made up of 15 amino acids. The J segment lost 7 bases and the V segment lost 0 bases, leaving 6 bases of the junction unmatched. Germline CDR1 SGHRS, CDR2 YFSETQ. CDR3 in amino acids: CASSLGATGANTIYF. CDR3 in DNA: TGCGCCAGCAGCTTGGGAGCGACAGGGGCTAACACCATATATTTT.

The chain employs TRBV5-1 and TRBJ1-3; maybe TRBD1 (5 bases). Between the trimmed V and J ends, which lost 0 bases and 3 bases, there was a span of 7 bases. The CDR3 runs to 14 residues. The germline V gene encodes CDR1 SGHRS and CDR2 YFSETQ. In DNA form, the CDR3 reads TGCGCCAGCAGCTTGGTAGGGGATGGAAACACCATATATTTT. It encodes CASSLVGDGNTIYF.

J is TRBJ2-7 and V is TRBV15, with 9 nucleotides matching TRBD1. The CDR3 runs to 16 residues. Germline-derived CDR1 and CDR2 are LNHNV and YYDKDF (reference sequence). Losses at the gene ends were 0 bases for V and 0 bases for J; bases not matched to a gene: 3. The CDR3 bases are TGTGCCACCAGCAGAGATCGACAGGGGGTCTCCTACGAGCAGTACTTC. Protein sequence: CATSRDRQGVSYEQYF.